These 30 T cell receptor beta chains originate from one sample sequenced in a study of T cell responses to AZD1222 COVID-19 vaccine. TCRdb keeps only in-frame clones here, not all; method: immunoSEQ multiplex PCR. Here the sample spans approximately 120,000 clones, 90% being singletons. The sample in question was peripheral blood, obtained on day 0 of MenACWY control vaccination. The receptor source for this set is an adult in good health.

This chain joins TRBV5-1 and TRBJ2-1, with a weak D call TRBD2 (6 bases). The CDR3 runs to 15 residues. Germline CDR1 is SGHRS and CDR2 is YFSETQ. V shed 0 bases and J shed 6 bases, with 13 bases lying between them. The CDR3 region has the DNA TGCGCCAGCAGCTTGGGAAGTGCTAGCGTCAATGAGCAGTTCTTC. The encoded protein is CASSLGSASVNEQFF. The full variable domain, rest sourced from reference TRBV5-1 and TRBJ2-1, is KAGVTQTPRYLIKTRGQQVTLSCSPISGHRSVSWYQQTPGQGLQFLFEYFSETQRNKGNFPGRFSGRQFSNSRSEMNVSTLELGDSALYLCASSLGSASVNEQFFGPGTRLTVL.

In this sample, this clone turned up once. This chain uses TRBV7-9 with TRBJ1-5, with D unresolved. Per the germline V gene, CDR1 is SEHNR and CDR2 is FQNEAQ (reference sequence). The V and J ends lost 6 bases and 0 bases respectively, with 12 bases between them. The CDR3 is 15 amino acids. The CDR3 region has the DNA TGTGCCAGCAGACGCGTGGGCTATAGCAATCAGCCCCAGCATTTT. Translating gives CASRRVGYSNQPQHF. Complete variable domain (other parts from reference TRBV7-9 and TRBJ1-5): DTGVSQNPRHKITKRGQNVTFRCDPISEHNRLYWYRQTLGQGPEFLTYFQNEAQLEKSRLLSDRFSAERPKGSFSTLEIQRTEQGDSAMYLCASRRVGYSNQPQHFGDGTRLSIL.

The J gene is TRBJ2-3, the V gene TRBV5-1; D possibly corresponds to TRBD2 (6 bases). CDR3 length: 13 residues. Germline CDR1 reads SGHRS; CDR2 reads YFSETQ. V lost 0 bases and J 5 bases, leaving 7 bases between the germline ends. In DNA, the CDR3 is TGCGCCAGCAGCTTGGGCGGGGAAGATACGCAGTATTTT. It yields the protein CASSLGGEDTQYF.

V usage is TRBV2 and J usage is TRBJ2-5; TRBD2 matches at 7 bases. After removal of 6 bases from V and 3 bases from J, the junction contained 10 bases not matched to a gene. Germline CDR1 is SNHLY and CDR2 is FYNNEI. This CDR3 spans 15 amino acids. CDR3 in DNA: TGTGCCAGCAGCTATTCCGGGACTAAGGAAGAGACCCAGTACTTC. Its translation: CASSYSGTKEETQYF.

This clone has more than one count but fewer than ten. The chain carries TRBV5-4 and TRBJ1-2, with D perhaps matching TRBD1 (5 bases). Trimming stripped 7 bases from V and 14 bases from J, with 24 bases between. CDR1 is SGHNT, CDR2 YYREEE, per germline (reference sequence). The CDR3 is made up of 13 amino acids. The CDR3 is CASANGGVLGWTF. The DNA for the CDR3 is TGTGCCAGCGCCAATGGAGGGGTTCTTGGTTGGACCTTC.

The genes are TRBV15 and TRBJ2-4; 11 nucleotides align to TRBD1. J lost 8 bases, V lost 0 bases, and 6 bases had no gene match. Germline lookup yields CDR1 LNHNV and CDR2 YYDKDF (reference sequence). CDR3 size: 16 residues. The CDR3 here is CATSRDEGTGGDIQYF. The DNA of the CDR3 is TGTGCCACCAGCAGAGATGAGGGGACAGGGGGTGACATTCAGTACTTC.

The chain recombines TRBV10-1 with TRBJ1-3; D is unresolved. The CDR3 length is 14 residues. V was trimmed by 3 bases and J by 0 bases, leaving 6 bases between them. Germline assignment: CDR1 WNHNN and CDR2 SYGVQD (reference sequence). CDR3 protein: CASSDRSSGNTIYF. CDR3 in DNA: TGCGCCAGCAGTGACAGGAGCTCTGGAAACACCATATATTTT.

The chain combines TRBV28 with TRBJ1-2; 7 positions agree with TRBD1. Germline CDR1 reads MDHEN; CDR2 reads SYDVKM. J was trimmed by 4 bases and V by 6 bases; bases with no gene match: 8. The CDR3 sequence is 14 residues long. Here the CDR3 DNA reads TGTGCCAGCAGGGGAGGGGGCGCGGGCTATGGCTACACCTTC. Residues: CASRGGGAGYGYTF.

The V call is TRBV21-1, the J call TRBJ2-1; the DNA was not used to check the table's D call, TRBD1. TRBV21-1 is marked as a pseudogene. CDR3 length: 12 residues. The CDR3 sequence is CASSKMGREQFF. CDR3 nucleotide sequence: TGTGCCAGCAGCAAAATGGGGCGTGAGCAGTTCTTC.

This clone was observed once. The chain is built from TRBV6-5 and TRBJ2-5, with D perhaps matching TRBD1 (6 bases). Per germline, CDR1 MNHEY and CDR2 SVGAGI. V dropped 4 bases and J dropped 0 bases, with 12 bases sitting between them. This CDR3 contains 15 residues. CDR3 in amino acids: CASSFGQTYQETQYF. The CDR3 DNA follows: TGTGCCAGCAGTTTTGGACAGACCTACCAAGAGACCCAGTACTTC.

There are many counts of this clone. J is TRBJ2-3 and V is TRBV4-2, with 8 bases fitting TRBD2. The ends lost 1 base at V and 4 bases at J; junction bases unmatched: 7. Germline CDR1 LGHNA, CDR2 YNFKEQ. The CDR3 runs to 16 residues. The CDR3 protein is CASSQARGGGADTQYF. As DNA, the CDR3 is TGTGCCAGCAGCCAAGCTCGGGGGGGCGGGGCAGATACGCAGTATTTT.

V gene TRBV6-1 combines with J gene TRBJ1-2; TRBD1 is a possible D gene (5 bases). Trimming stripped 6 bases from V and 0 bases from J, with 14 bases between. The CDR3 has 15 amino acids. The V gene's germline CDR1 is MNHNS and CDR2 SASEGT. In DNA, the CDR3 is TGTGCCAGCAGGGAACAGGTGGTCGCTAACTATGGCTACACCTTC. Its translation is CASREQVVANYGYTF.

The chain is built from TRBV7-8 and TRBJ1-4, with D maybe TRBD1 (6 bases). In germline, CDR1 is SGHVS, CDR2 FQNEAQ. The germline V and J ends were trimmed by 5 bases and 7 bases, with 17 bases remaining between them. The CDR3 is 15 residues long. CDR3 region: CASSGKQGIAEKLFF. The CDR3 DNA sequence: TGTGCCAGCAGCGGGAAACAGGGAATCGCTGAAAAACTGTTTTTT.

The genes are TRBV5-3 and TRBJ2-7, with D unclear. TRBV5-3 counts as an open reading frame of uncertain function. V dropped 4 bases and J dropped 3 bases, with 14 bases sitting between them. The CDR3 is 14 amino acids. CDR3 loop: CARSPHIVHYEQYF. As DNA, the CDR3 is TGTGCCAGAAGCCCCCATATAGTTCACTACGAGCAGTACTTC.

This chain uses TRBV7-8 with TRBJ2-7, with 10 positions matching TRBD2. The CDR3 consists of 17 residues. Germline V lookup: CDR1 SGHVS, CDR2 FQNEAQ. V dropped 5 bases and J dropped 3; count of bases not matched to a gene: 13. CDR3 nucleotides: TGTGCCAGCAGCCCTCAAGCGGTTAGCGGGAGGCTCTACGAGCAGTACTTC. It specifies CASSPQAVSGRLYEQYF.

The table lists this clone with a count of one. The chain carries TRBV7-2 and TRBJ2-3; 11 nucleotides line up with TRBD1. The CDR3 contains 17 residues. Looked up from germline, CDR1 is SGHTA and CDR2 is FQGNSA. The ends lost 1 base at V and 5 bases at J; junction bases unmatched: 8. CDR3 DNA: TGTGCCAGCAGCTTAGAATGGACAGGGGGCGCGGAAGATACGCAGTATTTT. Its translation is CASSLEWTGGAEDTQYF.

V gene TRBV7-2 combines with J gene TRBJ2-1; TRBD2 matches 7 bases. CDR1 and CDR2 (germline): SGHTA, FQGNSA. This CDR3 is built from 14 residues. Losses at the gene ends were 5 bases for V and 6 bases for J; bases not matched to a gene: 7. The CDR3 sequence: CASSQGGSGNEQFF. Here the CDR3 DNA reads TGTGCCAGCAGCCAGGGCGGGAGTGGCAATGAGCAGTTCTTC.

The rearrangement joins TRBV30 to TRBJ1-2; no clear D. V was trimmed by 1 base and J by 4 bases, leaving 7 bases between them. Looked up from germline, CDR1 is GTSNPN and CDR2 is SVGIG (reference sequence). The CDR3 totals 12 residues. In DNA, the CDR3 is TGTGCCTGGAGTGGCCATGGCTATGGCTACACCTTC. Its protein product is CAWSGHGYGYTF. Based on the CDR3 plus reference TRBV30 and TRBJ1-2, the full variable domain is SQTIHQWPATLVQPVGSPLSLECTVEGTSNPNLYWYRQAAGRGLQLLFYSVGIGQISSEVPQNLSASRPQDRQFILSSKKLLLSDSGFYLCAWSGHGYGYTFGSGTRLTVV.

The genes are TRBV11-2 and TRBJ2-7, with D unclear. The length of the CDR3 is 11 residues. Germline CDR1 reads SGHAT; CDR2 reads FQNNGV. V was trimmed by 8 bases and J by 5 bases, leaving 10 bases between them. The CDR3 loop reads CASGNGHEQYF. The CDR3 DNA follows: TGTGCCAGCGGCAATGGGCACGAGCAGTACTTC.

J is TRBJ1-5 and V is TRBV2; 12 bases agree with TRBD1. The CDR3 is 13 residues long. From germline, CDR1 is SNHLY and CDR2 FYNNEI. The junction had 3 bases not matched to a gene; V was cut back by 6 bases and J by 9 bases. CDR3 loop: CASRGTGGLPQHF. In nucleotides, the CDR3 is TGTGCCAGCAGGGGGACAGGGGGCTTGCCCCAGCATTTT.

This chain links TRBV7-8 with TRBJ1-6; tentative D call: TRBD1 (6 bases). The CDR3 sequence is 18 residues long. Looked up from germline, CDR1 is SGHVS and CDR2 is FQNEAQ. V lost 3 bases to trimming and J lost 0 bases, with 15 bases between them. CDR3 sequence (DNA): TGTGCCAGCAGCTTGGGGGGGGCAGGGAGCTCCTATAATTCACCCCTCCACTTT. It specifies CASSLGGAGSSYNSPLHF.

The chain combines TRBV6-2 or TRBV6-3 with TRBJ1-6; no clear D. The CDR3 loop spans 15 amino acids. The germline CDR1 and CDR2 sequences are MNHEY and SVGEGT. V was cut by 1 base and J by 6 bases, with 10 bases left in between. CDR3 in amino acids: CASSYLFQPNSPLHF. CDR3 nucleotide sequence: TGTGCCAGCAGTTACTTGTTCCAGCCTAATTCACCCCTCCACTTT.

The count of this clone is one. V usage is TRBV4-1 and J usage is TRBJ1-3, with D unclear. With 0 bases removed from V and 0 bases from J, the gap between germline ends came to 6 bases. The length of the CDR3 is 15 residues. Germline-derived CDR1 and CDR2 are MGHRA and YSYEKL. CDR3 protein: CASSQDDFSGNTIYF. The CDR3 DNA sequence: TGCGCCAGCAGCCAAGATGACTTCTCTGGAAACACCATATATTTT.

CDR3: CASRPPGQVSGYTF. DNA for the CDR3: TGTGCCAGTAGACCACCGGGACAGGTCTCAGGCTACACCTTC. This chain joins TRBV19 and TRBJ1-2, with 8 bases fitting TRBD1. With 6 bases clipped from V and 8 bases from J, the junction kept 11 bases outside the gene matches. Germline V gene lookup returns CDR1 LNHDA and CDR2 SQIVND (reference sequence). The CDR3 runs 14 residues.

This clone was recorded a few times. V and J are TRBV7-2 and TRBJ2-2; D gene ambiguous. The V and J ends lost 0 bases and 6 bases respectively, with 11 bases between them. Germline assignment: CDR1 SGHTA and CDR2 FQGNSA. There are 15 residues in the CDR3. The CDR3 sequence: CASSLAPFQSGELFF. CDR3 sequence (DNA): TGTGCCAGCAGCTTAGCCCCCTTTCAATCCGGGGAGCTGTTTTTT.

This clone was found once. This chain joins TRBV5-8 and TRBJ2-1; maybe TRBD1 (5 bases). In germline, CDR1 is SGHTS, CDR2 YDEGEE. The V end was cut by 4 bases, the J end by 4 bases, with 9 bases between. The CDR3 sequence is 13 residues long. CDR3 bases: TGTGCCAGCAGCCGACAGCGATACAATGAGCAGTTCTTC. Residues: CASSRQRYNEQFF.

This chain links TRBV11-2 with TRBJ2-1, with TRBD1 matching 9 bases. V shed 6 bases and J 6 bases; nucleotides not matched to a gene: 6. Germline values: CDR1 SGHAT, CDR2 FQNNGV. The CDR3 extends over 14 amino acids. This chain's CDR3 is CASRVTGGVNEQFF. CDR3 nucleotides: TGTGCCAGCAGGGTGACAGGGGGAGTCAATGAGCAGTTCTTC.

This chain links TRBV2 with TRBJ2-5, with 7 bases fitting TRBD2. The germline gives CDR1 SNHLY, CDR2 FYNNEI. V trimming: 6 bases; J trimming: 4 bases; junction bases outside the gene matches: 2. The CDR3 sequence is 12 residues long. DNA for the CDR3: TGTGCCAGCAGGGGCGGGGGAGAGACCCAGTACTTC. It is translated as CASRGGGETQYF.

J is TRBJ1-1 and V is TRBV2, with 7 bases fitting TRBD1. The CDR3 consists of 14 residues. Germline V gene data show CDR1 as SNHLY and CDR2 as FYNNEI. J lost 5 bases, V lost 4 bases, and 7 bases had no gene match. The CDR3 DNA reads as TGTGCCAGCAGTGTGAACAGGGGAGGTACTGAAGCTTTCTTT. Its protein is CASSVNRGGTEAFF.

The V and J genes are TRBV18 and TRBJ1-1, with TRBD1 matching 7 bases. Germline V CDR1 and CDR2: KGHSH, LQKENI. The V gene end was trimmed by 5 bases and the J gene end by 4 bases; junction bases not matched to a gene: 10. There are 15 residues in the CDR3. CDR3 nucleotides: TGTGCCAGCTCAGCCGGGGCAGGGGGATCCACTGAAGCTTTCTTT. Protein: CASSAGAGGSTEAFF.